The present T cell receptor beta chain was sequenced within a study of cytomegalovirus exposure and HLA in healthy donors. The germline V gene encodes CDR1 SGHRS and CDR2 YFSETQ. Trimming at V came to 3 bases and at J to 1 base, leaving 9 bases not matched to a gene. CDR3 length: 17 amino acids. Vbeta (60) and Jbeta (13) primers were used in the PCR. Produced via immunoSEQ multiplex PCR; TCRdb's table is partial and in-frame only. Of over 200,000 clones listed, around 73% are singletons. With respect to this clone: The antigen remains undetermined.

Study results and caveats: A later examination showed that TCR association rates differed by HLA locus, with DRB1 most and HLA-C fewest.

The gene calls are TRBV5-1 and TRBJ2-5, with 10 bases identical to TRBD2. Material: PBMCs. The sequence derives from a male donor in good health and CMV-seronegative. The chain's CDR3 is CASSSPLAGFIQETQYF. The CDR3 DNA reads as TGCGCCAGCAGCTCCCCACTAGCGGGATTTATCCAAGAGACCCAGTACTTC.